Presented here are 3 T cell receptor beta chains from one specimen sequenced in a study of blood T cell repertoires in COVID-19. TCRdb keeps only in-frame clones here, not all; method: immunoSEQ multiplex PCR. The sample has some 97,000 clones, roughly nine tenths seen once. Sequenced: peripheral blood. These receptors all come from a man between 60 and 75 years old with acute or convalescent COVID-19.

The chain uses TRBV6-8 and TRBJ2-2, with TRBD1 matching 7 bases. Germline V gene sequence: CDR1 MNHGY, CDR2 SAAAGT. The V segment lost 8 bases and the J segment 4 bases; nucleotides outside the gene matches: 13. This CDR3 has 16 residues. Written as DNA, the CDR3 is TGTGCCAGCCCGCCCCAGGGGGATTTGGTCACCGGGGAGCTGTTTTTT. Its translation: CASPPQGDLVTGELFF.

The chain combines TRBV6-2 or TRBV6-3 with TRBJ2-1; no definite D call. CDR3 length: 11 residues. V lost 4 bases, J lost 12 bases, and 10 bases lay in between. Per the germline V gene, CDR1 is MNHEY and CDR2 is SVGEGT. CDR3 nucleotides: TGTGCCAGCAGTTGGCCTAGTTCGCAGTTCTTC. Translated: CASSWPSSQFF.

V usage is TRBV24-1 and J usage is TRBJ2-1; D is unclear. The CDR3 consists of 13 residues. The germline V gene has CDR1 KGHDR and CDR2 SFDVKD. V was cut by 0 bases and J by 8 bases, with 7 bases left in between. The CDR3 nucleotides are TGTGCCACCAGTGATTTGCCTCAGGATGAGCAGTTCTTC. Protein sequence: CATSDLPQDEQFF.